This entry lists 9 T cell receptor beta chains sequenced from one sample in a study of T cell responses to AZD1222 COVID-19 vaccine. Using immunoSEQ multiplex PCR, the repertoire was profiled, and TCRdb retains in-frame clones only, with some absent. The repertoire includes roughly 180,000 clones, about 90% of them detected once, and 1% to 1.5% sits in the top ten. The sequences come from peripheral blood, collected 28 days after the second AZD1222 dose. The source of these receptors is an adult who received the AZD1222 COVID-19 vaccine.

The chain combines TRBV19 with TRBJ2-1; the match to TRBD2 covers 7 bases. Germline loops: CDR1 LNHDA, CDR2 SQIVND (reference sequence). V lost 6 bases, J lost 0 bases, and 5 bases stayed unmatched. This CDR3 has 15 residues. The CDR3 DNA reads TGTGCCAGTAGCATTCTAGCGGACTCCTACAATGAGCAGTTCTTC. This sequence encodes CASSILADSYNEQFF.

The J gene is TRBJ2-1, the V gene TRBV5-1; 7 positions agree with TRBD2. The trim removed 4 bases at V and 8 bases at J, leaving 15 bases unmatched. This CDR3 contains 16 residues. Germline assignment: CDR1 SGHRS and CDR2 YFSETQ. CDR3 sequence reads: CASSGSSGTTWDEQFF. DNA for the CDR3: TGCGCCAGCAGCGGATCTTCCGGGACTACCTGGGATGAGCAGTTCTTC.

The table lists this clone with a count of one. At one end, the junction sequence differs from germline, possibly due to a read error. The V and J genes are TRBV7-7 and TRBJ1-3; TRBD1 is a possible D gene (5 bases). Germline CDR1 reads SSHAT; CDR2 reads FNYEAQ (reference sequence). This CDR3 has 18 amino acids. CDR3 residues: CASTLIGGVRTWGNTIYF. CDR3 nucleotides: TGTGCTAGCACCCTGATCGGGGGTGTAAGGACATGGGGAAACACCATATATTTT. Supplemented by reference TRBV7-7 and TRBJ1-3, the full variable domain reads GAGVSQSPRYKVTKRGQDVTLRCDPISSHATLYWYQQALGQGPEFLTYFNYEAQPDKSGLPSDRFSAERPEGSISTLTIQRTEQRDSAMYRCASTLIGGVRTWGNTIYFGEGSWLTVV.

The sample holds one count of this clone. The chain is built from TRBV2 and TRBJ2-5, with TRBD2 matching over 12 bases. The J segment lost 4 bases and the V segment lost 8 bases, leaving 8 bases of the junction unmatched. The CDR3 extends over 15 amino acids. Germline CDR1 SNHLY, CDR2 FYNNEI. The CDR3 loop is CASQRTSGDGETQYF. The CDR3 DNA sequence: TGTGCCAGCCAAAGGACTAGCGGGGATGGAGAGACCCAGTACTTC.

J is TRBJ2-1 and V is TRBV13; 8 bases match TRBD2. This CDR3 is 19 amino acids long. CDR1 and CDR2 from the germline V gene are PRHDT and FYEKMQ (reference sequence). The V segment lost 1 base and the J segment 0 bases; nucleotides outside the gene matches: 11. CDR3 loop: CASSLVGLRGRSSYNEQFF. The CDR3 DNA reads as TGTGCCAGCAGCTTAGTAGGCCTCCGCGGGAGGAGCTCCTACAATGAGCAGTTCTTC.

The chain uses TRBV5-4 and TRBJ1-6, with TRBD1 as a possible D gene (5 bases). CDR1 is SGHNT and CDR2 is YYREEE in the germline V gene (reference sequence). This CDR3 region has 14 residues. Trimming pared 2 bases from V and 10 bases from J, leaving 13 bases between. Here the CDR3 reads CASSFDRGVSPLHF. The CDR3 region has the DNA TGTGCCAGCAGCTTTGACAGAGGAGTCTCACCCCTCCACTTT.

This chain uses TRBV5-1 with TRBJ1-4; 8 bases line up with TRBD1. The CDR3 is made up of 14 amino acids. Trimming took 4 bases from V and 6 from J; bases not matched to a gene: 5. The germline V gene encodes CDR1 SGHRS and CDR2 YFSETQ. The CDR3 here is CASSQDRVDEKLFF. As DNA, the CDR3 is TGCGCCAGCAGCCAGGACAGGGTAGATGAAAAACTGTTTTTT.

The CDR3 DNA follows: TGTGCCAGCAGCCAAGTGGGGGAGCTGTTTTTT. Translation gives CASSQVGELFF. The genes are TRBV3-1 (or the pseudogene TRBV3-2) and TRBJ2-2; D gene ambiguous. CDR3 length: 11 residues. In germline, CDR1 is LGHDT, CDR2 YNNKEL (reference sequence). V was cut by 1 base and J by 8 bases, with 2 bases left in between.

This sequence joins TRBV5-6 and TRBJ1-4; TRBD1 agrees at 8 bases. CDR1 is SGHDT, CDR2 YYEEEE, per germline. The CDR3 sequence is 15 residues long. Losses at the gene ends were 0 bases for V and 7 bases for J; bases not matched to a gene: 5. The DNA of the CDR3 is TGTGCCAGCAGCTTGGGAGGACAGGGAGGTGAAAAACTGTTTTTT. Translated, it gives CASSLGGQGGEKLFF. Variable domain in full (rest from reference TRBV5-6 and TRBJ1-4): DAGVTQSPTHLIKTRGQQVTLRCSPKSGHDTVSWYQQALGQGPQFIFQYYEEEERQRGNFPDRFSGHQFPNYSSELNVNALLLGDSALYLCASSLGGQGGEKLFFGSGTQLSVL.